This TCR beta chain was sequenced during a study of T cells after yellow fever vaccination. One entry per CDR3 protein, called by TCRdb with MiXCR from the 5' RACE reads. The table records 300,000 to 400,000 distinct CDR3 sequences, 8.7% of them present only once. The TCR originated in a man aged 18 to 29 who received the YFV17D yellow fever vaccine. The source material was PBMCs, sampled on the day of the first yellow fever vaccination.

The CDR3: CASSLDLGELFF. In DNA form, the CDR3 reads TGTGCCAGCAGCTTAGATCTCGGGGAGCTGTTTTTT. This sequence joins TRBV7-2 and TRBJ2-2, with no clear D. Germline V gene sequence: CDR1 SGHTA, CDR2 FQGNSA. The CDR3 extends over 12 amino acids. The V and J ends lost 1 base and 7 bases respectively, with 4 bases between them.